The clone carrying this T cell receptor (beta chain) occurred a few times. What it binds is not known. The CDR3 spans 13 residues. Deletions cut 6 bases from V and 4 bases from J, with 12 bases between. From germline, CDR1 is ENHRY and CDR2 SYGVKD. The sample is drawn from a study of T cells after yellow fever vaccination. Broader study findings: The secondary response peaked faster, at day 5 versus 15, but was weaker.

Each CDR3 protein is one row after TCRdb ran MiXCR on the 5' RACE reads. The repertoire holds about 170,000 distinct CDR3 sequences, with 8% to 13% as singletons. The sequencing here drew on CD8+ T cells sorted from PBMCs, taken 15 days after the yellow fever booster vaccination. The genes are TRBV10-3 and TRBJ1-1, with D possibly matching TRBD1 (6 bases). The clonotype was recovered from a man in his late teens or twenties who received the YFV17D yellow fever vaccine. In nucleotides, the CDR3 is TGTGCCATCAGCCTGGACAGCCTCACTGAAGCTTTCTTT. It codes for CAISLDSLTEAFF.